This T cell receptor beta chain was observed in a study of identical twins. Study observations and caveats: Conclusions relied on cross-sectional statistical analysis, not following the same donors. Zero-insertion analyses could be partly confounded by invariant MAIT and iNKT cells.

TCRdb independently ran MiXCR on the 5' RACE reads; one entry per CDR3 protein. The data contain about 660,000 distinct CDR3 sequences, under 9% of them seen just once; the ten biggest clones take up 0.8% to 1%. Healthy Caucasian individuals made up all the donors. V shed 4 bases, J shed 5 bases, and the junction held 15 bases outside the gene matches. The CDR3 extends over 18 amino acids. CDR1 is LGHDT, CDR2 YNNKEL, per germline (reference sequence). As to this clonotype: What it binds is unknown.

These data also formed part of another study, on yellow fever vaccine responses in identical twins. In that study: Reported findings indicate that twins' vaccine T cell responses seemed partially convergent, partially personalized.

V usage is TRBV3-1 and J usage is TRBJ2-5; TRBD1 agrees at 11 bases. This TCR was recovered from a woman aged 18-29 years in good health. Sequencing was carried out using PBMCs. DNA of the CDR3: TGTGCCAGCAGCCCCATGCCGAAATGGACAGGGGGCTTGGAGACCCAGTACTTC. This encodes CASSPMPKWTGGLETQYF.